A selection of T cell receptor beta chains follows, all from one sample in a study of blood T cell repertoires in COVID-19. Only in-frame clones appear in the TCRdb table, and some are missing; sequencing was by immunoSEQ multiplex PCR. The sample has tens of thousands of clones; roughly 84% are singletons. Sequencing input: peripheral blood. The origin of the receptors is a man in his forties or fifties with COVID-19, enrolled during active disease. The CDR3 runs from the conserved cysteine through the conserved F or W. D genes are given only for firm matches. The size field is filled for only some rows; it gives once, few, many or a size class.

TRBD2 . TRBJ2-1 TRBV5-1 CASSKRTSGPYNEQFF TGCGCCAGCAGCAAGCGAACTAGCGGACCCTACAATGAGCAGTTCTTC
. . TRBJ2-3 TRBV29-1 CSVNRGGGDTQYF TGCAGCGTCAATCGAGGGGGAGGGGATACGCAGTATTTT
. . TRBJ2-2 TRBV20-1 CSASNGANTGELFF TGCAGTGCTAGTAACGGGGCGAACACCGGGGAGCTGTTTTTT
TRBD1 . TRBJ1-5 TRBV18 CASSPNGTGTPQPQHF TGTGCCAGCTCACCGAACGGGACAGGGACACCTCAGCCCCAGCATTTT
TRBD1 . TRBJ1-2 TRBV24-1 CATSVAREGGKDGYTF TGTGCCACCAGTGTCGCCCGGGAAGGGGGCAAGGATGGCTACACCTTC
TRBD1 few TRBJ2-7 TRBV7-9 CASSPNSGTGSF TGTGCCAGCAGCCCCAACTCCGGGACAGGCAGCTTC
TRBD2 . TRBJ2-1 TRBV6-1 CASSAGRLAGVPIYNEQFF TGTGCCAGCAGTGCGGGGCGGCTAGCGGGGGTCCCTATCTACAATGAGCAGTTCTTC
. . TRBJ2-7 TRBV18 CASSPAASYEQYF TGTGCCAGCTCACCCGCGGCCTCTTACGAGCAGTACTTC
. . TRBJ1-6 TRBV19 CASSIRQESGSPLHF TGTGCCAGTAGTATACGACAGGAATCGGGTTCACCCCTCCACTTT
TRBD1 . TRBJ2-2 TRBV6-5 CASSYRQGGTGELFF TGTGCCAGCAGTTACAGACAGGGGGGCACCGGGGAGCTGTTTTTT
TRBD1 . TRBJ1-1 TRBV24-1 CATRDRGRTEAFF TGTGCCACCAGGGACAGGGGGAGGACTGAAGCTTTCTTT
TRBD1 . TRBJ1-3 TRBV30 CAWSQDRGPGNTIYF TGTGCCTGGAGCCAAGACAGGGGGCCTGGAAACACCATATATTTT
TRBD1 . TRBJ1-2 TRBV7-9 CASSFLGQGQNYGYTF TGTGCCAGCAGCTTCCTGGGACAGGGGCAAAACTATGGCTACACCTTC
. . TRBJ1-6 TRBV3-1/TRBV3-2 CASSQESRNNSPLHF TGTGCCAGCAGCCAAGAATCCAGAAATAATTCACCCCTCCACTTT
TRBD2 . TRBJ2-1 TRBV19 CASSPRTSEQFF TGTGCCAGTAGTCCCCGGACTAGCGAGCAGTTCTTC
TRBD2 few TRBJ2-1 TRBV7-2 CASSQTSGTYNEQFF TGTGCCAGCAGCCAGACTAGCGGGACCTACAATGAGCAGTTCTTC
. . TRBJ1-1 TRBV7-8 CASSFRGGNTEAFF TGTGCCAGCAGCTTTAGAGGGGGGAACACTGAAGCTTTCTTT
TRBD2 once TRBJ2-7 TRBV11-1 CASTLAGEGEQYF TGTGCCAGCACCCTAGCGGGAGAGGGCGAGCAGTACTTC
. . TRBJ2-7 TRBV7-9 CASSSSGTYEQYF TGTGCCAGCAGCTCAAGCGGAACCTACGAGCAGTACTTC
. once TRBJ2-3 TRBV7-6 CASSLITGESDTQYF TGTGCCAGCAGCTTAATAACGGGAGAATCAGATACGCAGTATTTT
. once TRBJ1-5 TRBV2 CASSAGGSNQPQHF TGTGCCAGCAGTGCGGGGGGGAGCAATCAGCCCCAGCATTTT
. once TRBJ1-5 TRBV7-9 CASSQRGNQPQHF TGTGCCAGCAGCCAGAGGGGGAATCAGCCCCAGCATTTT
. . TRBJ2-2 TRBV7-3 CASSLLSGASGELFF TGTGCCAGCAGCTTATTATCGGGAGCTTCCGGGGAGCTGTTTTTT
. . TRBJ1-1 TRBV10-3 CAISESGNEAFF TGTGCCATCAGTGAGTCCGGTAACGAAGCTTTCTTT
TRBD1 . TRBJ1-5 TRBV28 CASSLPRGDGNQPQHF TGTGCCAGCAGTTTACCCAGGGGGGATGGCAATCAGCCCCAGCATTTT
TRBD2 once TRBJ2-1 TRBV19 CASSRTSGNNEQFF TGTGCCAGTAGTAGGACTAGCGGTAACAATGAGCAGTTCTTC
TRBD1 once TRBJ1-1 TRBV6-6 CASRVPGQGRDTEAFF TGTGCCAGCAGGGTCCCGGGACAGGGTAGGGACACTGAAGCTTTCTTT
TRBD2 . TRBJ2-7 TRBV5-1 CASSLGTSGRSYEQYF TGCGCCAGCAGCTTGGGGACTAGCGGGAGATCCTACGAGCAGTACTTC
TRBD1 . TRBJ2-3 TRBV6-5 CASSRTGGTPDTQYF TGTGCCAGCAGCAGGACAGGGGGGACCCCAGATACGCAGTATTTT
. . TRBJ1-3 TRBV5-5 CASSSTGNTIYF TGTGCCAGCAGCTCTACTGGAAACACCATATATTTT
TRBD2 once TRBJ2-5 TRBV3-1/TRBV3-2 CASSQDPGGRETQYF TGTGCCAGCAGCCAAGATCCGGGGGGGAGGGAGACCCAGTACTTC
. few TRBJ1-1 TRBV11-2 CASRGDTWEAFF TGTGCCAGCAGGGGGGACACCTGGGAAGCTTTCTTT
. . TRBJ1-2 TRBV5-5 CASSPLTENYGYTF TGTGCCAGCAGCCCCCTGACAGAGAACTATGGCTACACCTTC
TRBD1 . TRBJ2-3 TRBV6-2/TRBV6-3 CASSWDRATAKYFTDTQYF TGTGCCAGCAGTTGGGACAGGGCCACCGCGAAATACTTCACAGATACGCAGTATTTT
TRBD2 . TRBJ2-1 TRBV5-1 CASSTSGSSYNEQFF TGCGCCAGCTCTACTAGCGGAAGCTCCTACAATGAGCAGTTCTTC
. . TRBJ2-1 TRBV3-1/TRBV3-2 CASSQAHSGKDSYNEQFF TGTGCCAGCAGCCAAGCTCACTCCGGGAAGGACTCCTACAATGAGCAGTTCTTC
TRBD1 . TRBJ1-4 TRBV2 CASSDRDRDEKLFF TGTGCCAGCAGTGATAGGGACAGGGATGAAAAACTGTTTTTT
. . TRBJ1-1 TRBV7-9 CASRPTAGRVGSTEAFF TGTGCCAGCAGACCAACCGCCGGTCGGGTCGGATCCACTGAAGCTTTCTTT
TRBD2 once TRBJ2-3 TRBV3-1/TRBV3-2 CASSQPLAGVGTDTQYF TGTGCCAGCAGCCAACCGTTAGCGGGAGTTGGTACAGATACGCAGTATTTT
. . TRBJ1-1 TRBV7-2 CASSPRGGGRTEAFF TGTGCCAGCTCCCCCCGCGGCGGAGGGAGGACTGAAGCTTTCTTT
TRBD1 few TRBJ2-2 TRBV30 CAWSGDRGGELFF TGTGCCTGGAGCGGGGACAGGGGAGGGGAGCTGTTTTTT
. . TRBJ2-3 TRBV19 CASSIGLAPGTDTQYF TGTGCCAGTAGTATAGGGCTAGCTCCAGGCACAGATACGCAGTATTTT
TRBD1 . TRBJ1-3 TRBV9 CASSALQGGNTIYF TGTGCCAGCAGCGCACTACAGGGGGGAAACACCATATATTTT
. once TRBJ2-5 TRBV29-1 CSVGERGGETQYF TGCAGCGTTGGAGAACGGGGTGGGGAGACCCAGTACTTC
TRBD2 . TRBJ2-3 TRBV5-1 CASSLAASGKRDTQYF TGCGCCAGCAGCTTGGCTGCTAGCGGGAAGAGAGATACGCAGTATTTT
TRBD1 . TRBJ2-1 TRBV24-1 CATREGQGATNEQFF TGTGCCACCAGGGAGGGACAGGGGGCCACGAATGAGCAGTTCTTC
. . TRBJ1-5 TRBV19 CASSTQLGGNQPQHF TGTGCCAGTAGTACCCAGTTGGGCGGCAATCAGCCCCAGCATTTT